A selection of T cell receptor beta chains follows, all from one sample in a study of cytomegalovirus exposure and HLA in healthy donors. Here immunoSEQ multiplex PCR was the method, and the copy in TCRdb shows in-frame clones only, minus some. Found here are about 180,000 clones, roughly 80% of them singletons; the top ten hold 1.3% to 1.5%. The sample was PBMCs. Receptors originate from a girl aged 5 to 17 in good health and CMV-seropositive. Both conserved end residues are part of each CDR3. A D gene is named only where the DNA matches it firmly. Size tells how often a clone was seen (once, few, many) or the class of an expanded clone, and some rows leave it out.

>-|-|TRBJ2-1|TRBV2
TGTGCCAGCAAGCCTTCCGCCCTCCTCTACAATGAGCAGTTCTTC
CASKPSALLYNEQFF
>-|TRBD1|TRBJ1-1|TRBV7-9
TGTGCCAGCAGGGATCGACAGGGGGGAACTGAAGCTTTCTTT
CASRDRQGGTEAFF
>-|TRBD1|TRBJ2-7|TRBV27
TGTGCCAGCAGTTTATCGGGGACAGGGTACGAGCAGTACTTC
CASSLSGTGYEQYF
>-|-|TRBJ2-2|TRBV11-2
TGTGCCAGCAGGGGGGGGCGGGAGTTTCGGATCGGGGAGCTGTTTTTT
CASRGGREFRIGELFF
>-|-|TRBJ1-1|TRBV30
TGTGCCTGGAGCCCACGGGGGGCGGCTTTCTTT
CAWSPRGAAFF
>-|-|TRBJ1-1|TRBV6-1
TGTGCCAGCAGTGAAGCGTTGGGCCGAAGCACTGAAGCTTTCTTT
CASSEALGRSTEAFF
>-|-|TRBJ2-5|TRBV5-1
TGCGCCAGCAGCTTACAGGATCAAGAGACCCAGTACTTC
CASSLQDQETQYF
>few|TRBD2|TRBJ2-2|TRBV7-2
TGTGCCAGCACGGGCGCGGGGGTGACCGGGGAGCTGTTTTTT
CASTGAGVTGELFF
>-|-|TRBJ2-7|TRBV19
TGTGCCAGTAGTATTGTGGGAGGCCCCTACGAGCAGTACTTC
CASSIVGGPYEQYF
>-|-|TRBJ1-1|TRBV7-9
TGTGCCAGCAGCTTAAGGTCGGCGGGACTTGGGACTGAAGCTTTCTTT
CASSLRSAGLGTEAFF
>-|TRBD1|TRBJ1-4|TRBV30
TGTGCCTGGAGTCCCTCCCCGGGACAGGGGGGCGCTAATGAAAAACTGTTTTTT
CAWSPSPGQGGANEKLFF
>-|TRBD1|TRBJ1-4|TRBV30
TGTGCCTGGAGTGGGGACAGCTTTAATGAAAAACTGTTTTTT
CAWSGDSFNEKLFF
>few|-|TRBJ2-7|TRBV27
TGTGCCAGCAGTGCCCACAGCGGGTCGTCCTACGAGCAGTACTTC
CASSAHSGSSYEQYF
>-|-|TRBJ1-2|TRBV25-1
TGTGCCAGCAGTGAAAGGGGCAGGGGATTTTTGGGTTATGGCTACACCTTC
CASSERGRGFLGYGYTF
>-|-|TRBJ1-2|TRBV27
TGTGCCAGCAGTTTATCGAGGGCCAACTATGGCTACACCTTC
CASSLSRANYGYTF
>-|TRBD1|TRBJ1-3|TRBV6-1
TGTGCCAGCAGAAAAAACAGGGGGCAGAGAAACACCATATATTTT
CASRKNRGQRNTIYF
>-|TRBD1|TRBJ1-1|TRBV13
TGTGCCAGCAGCACAGGGGTCGCCACTGAAGCTTTCTTT
CASSTGVATEAFF
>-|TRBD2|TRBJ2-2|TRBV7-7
TGTGCCAGCAGCTTGGCGGGAGGAGGGACCGGGGAGCTGTTTTTT
CASSLAGGGTGELFF
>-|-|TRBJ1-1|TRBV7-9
TGTGCCAGCAGCTTAGACAGTCAGAACACTGAAGCTTTCTTT
CASSLDSQNTEAFF
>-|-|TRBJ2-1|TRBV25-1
TGTGCCAGCAGTGAACCCGGCTCCTACAATGAGCAGTTCTTC
CASSEPGSYNEQFF
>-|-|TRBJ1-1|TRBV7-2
TGTGCCAGCAGCTTAGGAGTTATGAACACTGAAGCTTTCTTT
CASSLGVMNTEAFF
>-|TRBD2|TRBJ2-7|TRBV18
TGTGCCAGCTCACCATTCGACACTAGCGGGACCTACGAGCAGTACTTC
CASSPFDTSGTYEQYF
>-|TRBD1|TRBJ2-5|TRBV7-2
TGTGCCAGCAGCCTTGCGGACAGGGGAAGGCTAGAGACCCAGTACTTC
CASSLADRGRLETQYF
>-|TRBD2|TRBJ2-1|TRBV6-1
TGTGCCAGCAGTGAAGTAGTAGCGGGAGTGTCCTACAATGAGCAGTTCTTC
CASSEVVAGVSYNEQFF
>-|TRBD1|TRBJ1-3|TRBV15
TGTGCCACCAGCAGAGAAGGGGGCTCGAACACCATATATTTT
CATSREGGSNTIYF
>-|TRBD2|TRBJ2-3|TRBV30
TGTGCCTGGAGTGTACGCGGGAGTGTTGGCACAGATACGCAGTATTTT
CAWSVRGSVGTDTQYF
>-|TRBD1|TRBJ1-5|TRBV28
TGTGCCAGCAGTTTGGAGGGACAGCAGCCCCAGCATTTT
CASSLEGQQPQHF
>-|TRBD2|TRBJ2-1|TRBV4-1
TGCGCCAGCAGCCAACCCAAACTAGCGGGGGGCTACAATGAGCAGTTCTTC
CASSQPKLAGGYNEQFF
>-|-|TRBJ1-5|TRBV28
TGTGCCAGCAGTTTGCCTTTAGGGGTTCAGCCCCAGCATTTT
CASSLPLGVQPQHF
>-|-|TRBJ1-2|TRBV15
TGTGCCACCAGCAGAGGATCCACCTTTGGCTCCTATGGCTACACCTTC
CATSRGSTFGSYGYTF
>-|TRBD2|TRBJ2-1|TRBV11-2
TGTGCCAGCAGCTTCAGGCGGGAGGTCACCTACAATGAGCAGTTCTTC
CASSFRREVTYNEQFF
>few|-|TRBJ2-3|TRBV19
TGTGCCAGTAGTATACAGCAGGCAGATACGCAGTATTTT
CASSIQQADTQYF
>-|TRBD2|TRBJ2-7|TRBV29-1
TGCAGCGTTGTAGGACTAGCGGGAGGAGGCGAGCAGTACTTC
CSVVGLAGGGEQYF
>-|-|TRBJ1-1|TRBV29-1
TGCAGCACTCGCGCAGGGCTCAGGAACACTGAAGCTTTCTTT
CSTRAGLRNTEAFF
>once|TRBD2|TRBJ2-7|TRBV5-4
TGTGCCAGCAGCTTGGGAGGGACTAGCCTCCAGCAGTACTTC
CASSLGGTSLQQYF
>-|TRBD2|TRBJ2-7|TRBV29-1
TGCAGCGTTGAAGGGCTCTCTAGCGGAAAATGGGGCGAGCAGTACTTC
CSVEGLSSGKWGEQYF
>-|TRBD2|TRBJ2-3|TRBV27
TGTGCCAGCAGTGGACTAGCGGCCACAGATACGCAGTATTTT
CASSGLAATDTQYF
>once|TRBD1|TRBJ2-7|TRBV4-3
TGCGCCAGCAGCCAAGTCGAGGGACAGTTCTACGAGCAGTACTTC
CASSQVEGQFYEQYF
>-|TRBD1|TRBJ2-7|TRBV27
TGTGCCAGCAGTTTAGCAGGGCAGGGGGCTTCCTACGAGCAGTACTTC
CASSLAGQGASYEQYF
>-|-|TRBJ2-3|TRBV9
TGTGCCAGCAGCGCCCTAGCGCCGGGGGATACGCAGTATTTT
CASSALAPGDTQYF
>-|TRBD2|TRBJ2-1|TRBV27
TGTGCCAGCCAAAGCGGGACCTCCTACAATGAGCAGTTCTTC
CASQSGTSYNEQFF
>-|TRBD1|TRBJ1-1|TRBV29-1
TGCAGCGGGGGACAGTTGAACACTGAAGCTTTCTTT
CSGGQLNTEAFF
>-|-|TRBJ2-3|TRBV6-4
TGTGCCAGCAGTGTAGGGAGACTAGATACGCAGTATTTT
CASSVGRLDTQYF
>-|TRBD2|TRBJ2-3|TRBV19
TGTGCCAGTAGTGCTAGCGGGAGCACAGATACGCAGTATTTT
CASSASGSTDTQYF
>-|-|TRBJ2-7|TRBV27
TGTGCCAGCAGTTTATTGGGTTCAGGGGCCGGGATATACGAGCAGTACTTC
CASSLLGSGAGIYEQYF
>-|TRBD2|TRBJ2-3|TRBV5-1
TGCGCCAGCAGTTTGGGACTAGCGGGAGGGACAGATACGCAGTATTTT
CASSLGLAGGTDTQYF
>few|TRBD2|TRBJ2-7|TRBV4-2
TGTGCCAGCAGCCAAACCACTAGCGGGAGTTACGAGCAGTACTTC
CASSQTTSGSYEQYF
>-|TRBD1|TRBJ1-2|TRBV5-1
TGCGCCAGCAGCTCTGGACAGGGGGCCGATGGCTACACCTTC
CASSSGQGADGYTF
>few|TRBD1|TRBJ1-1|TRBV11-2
TGTGCCAGCAGCCCCCGATTACAGGGGCTGGCAACTGAAGCTTTCTTT
CASSPRLQGLATEAFF
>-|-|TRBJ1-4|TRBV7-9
TGTGCCAGCAGCGATTATGGGAGCCCCATGGAAAAACTGTTTTTT
CASSDYGSPMEKLFF
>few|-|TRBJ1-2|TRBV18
TGTGCCAGCTCACCAAGGCCGGGGGATGGCTACACCTTC
CASSPRPGDGYTF
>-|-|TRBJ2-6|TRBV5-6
TGTGCCAGCAGCTTGGCAGCGGGCTCTGGGGCCAACGTCCTGACTTTC
CASSLAAGSGANVLTF
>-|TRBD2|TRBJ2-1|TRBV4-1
TGCGCCAGCAGCCAAGATCGAGGCTCGGGACTAGCGGGAGACCCCTACAATGAGCAGTTCTTC
CASSQDRGSGLAGDPYNEQFF